The 2 T cell receptor beta chains below all came from one sample that was sequenced in a study of memory CD4+ T cells and cytomegalovirus serostatus. The sort gate was single viable CD3+CD4+CD8-CD45RO+ cells for memory CD4+ T cells. Sequencing was performed with immunoSEQ multiplex PCR; in TCRdb, only in-frame clones are kept and a portion is missing. The sample holds tens of thousands of clones; under 80% are singletons and the top ten take under 1%. The specimen sequenced was memory CD4+ T cells from blood. The receptors stem from an adult in good health and CMV-seronegative.

The V call is TRBV10-2, the J call TRBJ2-3, with 7 bases identical to TRBD2. Unmatched junction bases numbered 1, after V lost 7 bases and J lost 0 bases. This CDR3 region has 13 residues. CDR1 WSHSY and CDR2 SAAADI come from the germline V gene. The DNA of the CDR3 is TGCGCCAGCATGGGGGGGAGCACAGATACGCAGTATTTT. This sequence encodes CASMGGSTDTQYF.

The chain is built from TRBV7-9 and TRBJ2-6; D is undetermined. CDR1 is SEHNR and CDR2 is FQNEAQ in the germline V gene (reference sequence). The V end was cut by 1 base, the J end by 0 bases, with 10 bases between. This CDR3 region has 17 residues. The CDR3 here is CASSLVAGFSGANVLTF. Here the CDR3 DNA reads TGTGCCAGCAGCTTAGTGGCAGGCTTCTCTGGGGCCAACGTCCTGACTTTC.